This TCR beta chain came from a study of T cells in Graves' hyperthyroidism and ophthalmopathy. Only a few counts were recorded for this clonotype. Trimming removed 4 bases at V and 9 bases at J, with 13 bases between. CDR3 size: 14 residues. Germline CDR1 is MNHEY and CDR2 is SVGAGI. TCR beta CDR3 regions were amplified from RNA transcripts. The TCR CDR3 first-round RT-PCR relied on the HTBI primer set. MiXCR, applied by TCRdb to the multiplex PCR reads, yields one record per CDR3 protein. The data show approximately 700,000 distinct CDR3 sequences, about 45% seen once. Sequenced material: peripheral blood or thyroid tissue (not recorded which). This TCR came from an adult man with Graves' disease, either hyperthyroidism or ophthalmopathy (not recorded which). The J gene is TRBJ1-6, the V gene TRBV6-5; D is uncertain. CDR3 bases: TGTGCCAGCAGTTCCTACGGACGGGGTTCACCCCTCCACTTT. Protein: CASSSYGRGSPLHF.